Listed below are T cell receptor beta chains from one sample, sequenced in a study of T-cell memory formation after mild COVID-19. Using its own MiXCR run on the 5' RACE reads, TCRdb lists one record per CDR3 protein. In the table there are fewer than 350,000 distinct CDR3 sequences, approximately 7.6% of which are singletons. Sequencing was performed on PBMCs or a T cell subset sorted from them (not recorded which). These receptors all stem from a man younger than 30 who had mild COVID-19 (a few samples of this study predate the infection). Cell type and time point are not known. Each CDR3 is given with its conserved first and last residue. Fields, in order: clone size, V gene, J gene, D gene, CDR3 DNA, CDR3 protein. D genes are given only for firm matches. Only some rows state a clone size, as once, few, many or a class for expanded clones.

clone size: -
V gene: TRBV7-9
J gene: TRBJ2-1
D gene: TRBD1
CDR3 DNA: TGTGCCAGCAGCTTAGCAGCAGTGGGACAGGGGCTCTACAATGAGCAGTTCTTC
CDR3 protein: CASSLAAVGQGLYNEQFF

clone size: few
V gene: TRBV20-1
J gene: TRBJ1-5
D gene: TRBD1
CDR3 DNA: TGCAGTGCTGGGGGACAGGACCCAAATCAGCCCCAGCATTTT
CDR3 protein: CSAGGQDPNQPQHF

clone size: -
V gene: TRBV7-3
J gene: TRBJ2-2
D gene: -
CDR3 DNA: TGTGCCAGCAGCCCGCTTATGACCGGGGAGCTGTTTTTT
CDR3 protein: CASSPLMTGELFF

clone size: -
V gene: TRBV10-3
J gene: TRBJ2-3
D gene: -
CDR3 DNA: TGTGCCATCAGTGGGGCCAGGGGATCAGATACGCAGTATTTT
CDR3 protein: CAISGARGSDTQYF

clone size: -
V gene: TRBV7-9
J gene: TRBJ1-4
D gene: -
CDR3 DNA: TGTGCCAGCGGCGCAACGGGAGACGGTACAACTAATGAAAAACTGTTTTTT
CDR3 protein: CASGATGDGTTNEKLFF

clone size: -
V gene: TRBV3-1
J gene: TRBJ1-5
D gene: TRBD1
CDR3 DNA: TGTGCCAGCAGCCCCCGGGACAGTTATCAGCCCCAGCATTTT
CDR3 protein: CASSPRDSYQPQHF

clone size: many
V gene: TRBV7-3
J gene: TRBJ1-2
D gene: -
CDR3 DNA: TGTGCCAGCAGACGGGGCTTAGACTATGGCTACACCTTC
CDR3 protein: CASRRGLDYGYTF

clone size: -
V gene: TRBV24-1
J gene: TRBJ1-6
D gene: -
CDR3 DNA: TGTGCCACCAGTGAGAGGGATTCACCCCTCCACTTT
CDR3 protein: CATSERDSPLHF

clone size: many
V gene: TRBV7-9
J gene: TRBJ2-3
D gene: TRBD2
CDR3 DNA: TGTGCCAGCAGCTTGAGAGAACTACTAGCGGGGAACCAGCAGTATTTT
CDR3 protein: CASSLRELLAGNQQYF

clone size: many
V gene: TRBV27
J gene: TRBJ2-1
D gene: -
CDR3 DNA: TGTGCCAGCAGCCCTAGAGGGGATACCTTTTGGAATGAGCAGTTCTTC
CDR3 protein: CASSPRGDTFWNEQFF

clone size: many
V gene: TRBV11-2
J gene: TRBJ2-1
D gene: -
CDR3 DNA: TGTGCCAGCAGCTTAGACCCCCTCAGTGGTCGTGAGTTCTTC
CDR3 protein: CASSLDPLSGREFF

clone size: many
V gene: TRBV7-2
J gene: TRBJ2-3
D gene: TRBD2
CDR3 DNA: TGTGCCAGTACAGCGGGGGGGGGAGATACGCAGTATTTT
CDR3 protein: CASTAGGGDTQYF

clone size: few
V gene: TRBV5-1
J gene: TRBJ2-3
D gene: -
CDR3 DNA: TGCGCCAGCAGCTCACCATCAGGGAATACGCAGTATTTT
CDR3 protein: CASSSPSGNTQYF

clone size: -
V gene: TRBV29-1
J gene: TRBJ2-1
D gene: -
CDR3 DNA: TGCAGCGTTGGGGGTGCCGACTACAATGAGCAGTTCTTC
CDR3 protein: CSVGGADYNEQFF

clone size: few
V gene: TRBV2
J gene: TRBJ1-1
D gene: TRBD1
CDR3 DNA: TGTGCCAGCGGGACAGGAATGAACACTGAAGCTTTCTTT
CDR3 protein: CASGTGMNTEAFF

clone size: few
V gene: TRBV5-1
J gene: TRBJ1-5
D gene: TRBD1
CDR3 DNA: TGCGCCACCGAACCGACAGGGTTGGTCGGCAATCAGCCCCAGCATTTT
CDR3 protein: CATEPTGLVGNQPQHF

clone size: few
V gene: TRBV7-9
J gene: TRBJ1-5
D gene: -
CDR3 DNA: TGTGCCAGCAGCTTAGGGGCAGGCTCTGCGAATCAGCCCCAGCATTTT
CDR3 protein: CASSLGAGSANQPQHF

clone size: -
V gene: TRBV9
J gene: TRBJ1-3
D gene: -
CDR3 DNA: TGTGCCAGCAGCGTAGACGGACACCCTGGAAACACCATATATTTT
CDR3 protein: CASSVDGHPGNTIYF

clone size: -
V gene: TRBV6-5
J gene: TRBJ1-2
D gene: -
CDR3 DNA: TGTGCCAGCAGCCTCAGGCGAACCACTAACTATGGCTACACCTTC
CDR3 protein: CASSLRRTTNYGYTF

clone size: few
V gene: TRBV18
J gene: TRBJ1-6
D gene: -
CDR3 DNA: TGTGCCAGCTCACCAAACAGGGTAGAGTCACCCCTCCACTTT
CDR3 protein: CASSPNRVESPLHF

clone size: -
V gene: TRBV20-1
J gene: TRBJ2-3
D gene: -
CDR3 DNA: TGCAGCCGTACCCGTGGAGATACGCAGTATTTT
CDR3 protein: CSRTRGDTQYF

clone size: -
V gene: TRBV2
J gene: TRBJ2-7
D gene: -
CDR3 DNA: TGTGCCAGCAGTGGGCAGACAGAGGCCTACGAGCAGTACTTC
CDR3 protein: CASSGQTEAYEQYF

clone size: few
V gene: TRBV7-8
J gene: TRBJ1-2
D gene: TRBD1
CDR3 DNA: TGTGCCAGCAGCCCGACAGGGGGCAGTCCCTCGGGCTACACCTTC
CDR3 protein: CASSPTGGSPSGYTF

clone size: -
V gene: TRBV10-1
J gene: TRBJ2-1
D gene: TRBD2
CDR3 DNA: TGCGCCAGCAGTGAGTCCAGCGGGGGGGTCGATGAGCAGTTCTTC
CDR3 protein: CASSESSGGVDEQFF

clone size: many
V gene: TRBV20-1
J gene: TRBJ1-1
D gene: TRBD1
CDR3 DNA: TGCAGTGCTAGAGACTTCACAGGGGGGCCATATAGCACTGAAGCTTTCTTT
CDR3 protein: CSARDFTGGPYSTEAFF

clone size: few
V gene: TRBV24-1
J gene: TRBJ2-5
D gene: -
CDR3 DNA: TGTGCCACCAGTGGGTTCGGCAGGGGCTTTCGGGAGACCCAGTACTTC
CDR3 protein: CATSGFGRGFRETQYF

clone size: many
V gene: TRBV5-1
J gene: TRBJ2-6
D gene: TRBD1
CDR3 DNA: TGCGCCAGCAGCAGGGGGCCCGGGGCCAACGTCCTGACTTTC
CDR3 protein: CASSRGPGANVLTF

clone size: few
V gene: TRBV5-1
J gene: TRBJ2-3
D gene: TRBD1
CDR3 DNA: TGCGCCAGCAGGGCCGGGACAGGGATGGGAGATACGCAGTATTTT
CDR3 protein: CASRAGTGMGDTQYF

clone size: many
V gene: TRBV7-9
J gene: TRBJ1-1
D gene: -
CDR3 DNA: TGTGCCAGCAGCTCCGACATGAACACTGAAGCTTTCTTT
CDR3 protein: CASSSDMNTEAFF

clone size: -
V gene: TRBV20-1
J gene: TRBJ2-2
D gene: TRBD2
CDR3 DNA: TGCAGTGCCGGACTAGCGGGGGTGAACACCGGGGAGCTGTTTTTT
CDR3 protein: CSAGLAGVNTGELFF

clone size: -
V gene: TRBV5-1
J gene: TRBJ1-2
D gene: TRBD1
CDR3 DNA: TGCGCCAGCAGCTTGGCCGTGTCCCAGACAGGGCTCTCCTATGGCTACACCTTC
CDR3 protein: CASSLAVSQTGLSYGYTF

clone size: few
V gene: TRBV5-1
J gene: TRBJ1-2
D gene: -
CDR3 DNA: TGCGCCAGCAGCTTGGGACCGTATGGCTACACCTTC
CDR3 protein: CASSLGPYGYTF

clone size: -
V gene: TRBV12-3/TRBV12-4
J gene: TRBJ2-5
D gene: TRBD1
CDR3 DNA: TGTGCCAGCAGTTTACTTGGGACAGTCCAAGAGACCCAGTACTTC
CDR3 protein: CASSLLGTVQETQYF

clone size: few
V gene: TRBV29-1
J gene: TRBJ1-4
D gene: -
CDR3 DNA: TGCAGCGTTGGTTCGGGGCTTGGGGAAAAACTGTTTTTT
CDR3 protein: CSVGSGLGEKLFF

clone size: few
V gene: TRBV7-9
J gene: TRBJ1-3
D gene: -
CDR3 DNA: TGTGCCAGCAGCTTAGCCATACGAAGTTCTGGAAACACCATATATTTT
CDR3 protein: CASSLAIRSSGNTIYF

clone size: few
V gene: TRBV7-2
J gene: TRBJ1-6
D gene: -
CDR3 DNA: TGTGCCAGCAGCCGGACGGGAAATTCACCCCTCCACTTT
CDR3 protein: CASSRTGNSPLHF

clone size: few
V gene: TRBV7-3
J gene: TRBJ2-3
D gene: -
CDR3 DNA: TGTGCCAGCAGCTTAGGGCGGTCCCGCTACACAGATACGCAGTATTTT
CDR3 protein: CASSLGRSRYTDTQYF

clone size: few
V gene: TRBV7-2
J gene: TRBJ1-1
D gene: TRBD1
CDR3 DNA: TGTGCCAGCAGTTCTACAGGGGGCGAGGTTGAAGCTTTCTTT
CDR3 protein: CASSSTGGEVEAFF

clone size: few
V gene: TRBV3-1
J gene: TRBJ1-4
D gene: -
CDR3 DNA: TGTGCCAGCAGCCACGGACAGACAACTAATGAAAAACTGTTTTTT
CDR3 protein: CASSHGQTTNEKLFF

clone size: many
V gene: TRBV5-1
J gene: TRBJ2-2
D gene: TRBD1
CDR3 DNA: TGCGCCAGCAGCCGGGACAGGGGGGACACCGGGGAGCTGTTTTTT
CDR3 protein: CASSRDRGDTGELFF

clone size: many
V gene: TRBV20-1
J gene: TRBJ2-3
D gene: -
CDR3 DNA: TGCAGTGCCCCGGGGCGGGGCACAGATACGCAGTATTTT
CDR3 protein: CSAPGRGTDTQYF

clone size: -
V gene: TRBV10-1
J gene: TRBJ2-5
D gene: -
CDR3 DNA: TGCGCCAGCAGTGAGTCGGGTAACGGACTTTCGTACTTC
CDR3 protein: CASSESGNGLSYF

clone size: -
V gene: TRBV24-1
J gene: TRBJ2-2
D gene: -
CDR3 DNA: TGTGCCACCAGTGCGGGGGTTACCGGGGAGCTGTTTTTT
CDR3 protein: CATSAGVTGELFF

clone size: few
V gene: TRBV4-2
J gene: TRBJ1-2
D gene: -
CDR3 DNA: TGTGCCAGCAGCCTGGGGGCGGCCGGCGGGTATGGCTACACCTTC
CDR3 protein: CASSLGAAGGYGYTF

clone size: -
V gene: TRBV12-5
J gene: TRBJ2-3
D gene: -
CDR3 DNA: TGTGCTAGTGGTTTGGTAGGGGACCAGGCGGATACGCAGTATTTT
CDR3 protein: CASGLVGDQADTQYF

clone size: few
V gene: TRBV24-1
J gene: TRBJ1-2
D gene: -
CDR3 DNA: TGTGCCACCAGTGATACGACAGGCTTGGGCTACACCTTC
CDR3 protein: CATSDTTGLGYTF

clone size: -
V gene: TRBV5-1
J gene: TRBJ2-3
D gene: -
CDR3 DNA: TGCGCCAGCAGTGGGATAGGGTTGACAGATACGCAGTATTTT
CDR3 protein: CASSGIGLTDTQYF

clone size: few
V gene: TRBV4-1
J gene: TRBJ2-3
D gene: TRBD1
CDR3 DNA: TGCGCCAGCAGCCAAGTGGACAGGGTCAATACGCAGTATTTT
CDR3 protein: CASSQVDRVNTQYF

clone size: many
V gene: TRBV4-2
J gene: TRBJ2-7
D gene: -
CDR3 DNA: TGTGCCAGCAGCCAAGATCATCCCCAGTCCGAGCAGTACTTC
CDR3 protein: CASSQDHPQSEQYF

clone size: few
V gene: TRBV3-1
J gene: TRBJ1-5
D gene: -
CDR3 DNA: TGTGCCAGCAGCCAAGCAGTTAGCAATCAGCCCCAGCATTTT
CDR3 protein: CASSQAVSNQPQHF

clone size: few
V gene: TRBV6-2/TRBV6-3
J gene: TRBJ2-2
D gene: -
CDR3 DNA: TGTGCCAGCAGTTGGGGGGCCTCCGGGGAGCTGTTTTTT
CDR3 protein: CASSWGASGELFF

clone size: -
V gene: TRBV4-1
J gene: TRBJ2-1
D gene: -
CDR3 DNA: TGCGCCAGCAGCCAACCTCCGGGACGGGGGACCGGGAGTGAGCAGTTCTTC
CDR3 protein: CASSQPPGRGTGSEQFF